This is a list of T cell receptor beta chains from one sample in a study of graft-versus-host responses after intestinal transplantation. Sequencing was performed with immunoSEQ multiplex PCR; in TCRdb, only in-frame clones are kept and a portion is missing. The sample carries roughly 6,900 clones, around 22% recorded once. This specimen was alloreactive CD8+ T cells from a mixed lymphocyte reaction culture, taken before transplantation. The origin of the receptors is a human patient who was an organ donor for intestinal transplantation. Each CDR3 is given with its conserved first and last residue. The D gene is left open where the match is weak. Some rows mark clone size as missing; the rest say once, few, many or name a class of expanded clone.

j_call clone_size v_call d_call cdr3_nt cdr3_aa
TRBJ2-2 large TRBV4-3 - TGCGCCAGCAGCCAAGATGCCACCACCGGGGAGCTGTTTTTT CASSQDATTGELFF
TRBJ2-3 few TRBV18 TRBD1 TGTGCCAGCTCACGCGACAGGGTAAGGACAGATACGCAGTATTTT CASSRDRVRTDTQYF
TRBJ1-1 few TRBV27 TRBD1 TGTGCCAGCCAAGGGGGCCCTGGGACTGAAGCTTTCTTT CASQGGPGTEAFF
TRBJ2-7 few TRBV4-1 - TGTGCCAGCAGCCAAGTCCTGGCGGACTACGAGCAGTACTTC CASSQVLADYEQYF
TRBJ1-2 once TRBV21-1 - TGTGCCAGCAGCCGCCCTCGAGGTTCGAACTATGGCTACACCTTC CASSRPRGSNYGYTF
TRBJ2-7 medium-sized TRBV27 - TGTGCCAGCAGCAATCACTACGAGCAGTACTTC CASSNHYEQYF
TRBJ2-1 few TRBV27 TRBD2 TGTGCCAGCAGCCCCGGGACTAGCAGGTATGAGCAGTTCTTC CASSPGTSRYEQFF
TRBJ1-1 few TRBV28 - TGTGCCAGCAGTTTGGGGACGGGGGAAGCTTTCTTT CASSLGTGEAFF
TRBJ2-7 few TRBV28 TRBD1 TGTGCCAGCAGTCCCTGGACAGGGAGCCTCTACGAGCAGTACTTC CASSPWTGSLYEQYF
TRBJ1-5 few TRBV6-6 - TGTGCCAGCAGCCCCTTAGAAGGTTACAATCAGCCCCAGCATTTT CASSPLEGYNQPQHF
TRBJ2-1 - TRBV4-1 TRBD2 TGCGCCAGCAGCCGAGCGGGAGTTATTGTTGAGCAGTTCTTC CASSRAGVIVEQFF